In its sample, the clone carrying this TCR beta chain was seen once. This specimen belongs to a study of blood T cell repertoires in COVID-19. In the authors' methods: Reference gene primers were amplified, and this amplification served to estimate nucleated cell counts. The assay was immunoSEQ multiplex PCR, and TCRdb's table has in-frame clones only and misses some. V, J and clone size are those of that table, while D and trimming were read from the DNA. Of approximately 83,000 clones in the sample, roughly three quarters were seen once. Sequenced sample: peripheral blood. The clonotype was recovered from a woman aged 80 or over with acute or convalescent COVID-19.

CDR3: CASSLTGLGADTQYF. The CDR3 nucleotides are TGCGCCAGCAGCTTGACAGGGCTGGGGGCAGATACGCAGTATTTT. The chain carries TRBV5-1 and TRBJ2-3; a possible D gene is TRBD1 (6 bases). V was shortened by 1 base and J by 4 bases, with 13 bases between the two germline ends. The CDR3 runs 15 residues. CDR1 is SGHRS, CDR2 YFSETQ, per germline.